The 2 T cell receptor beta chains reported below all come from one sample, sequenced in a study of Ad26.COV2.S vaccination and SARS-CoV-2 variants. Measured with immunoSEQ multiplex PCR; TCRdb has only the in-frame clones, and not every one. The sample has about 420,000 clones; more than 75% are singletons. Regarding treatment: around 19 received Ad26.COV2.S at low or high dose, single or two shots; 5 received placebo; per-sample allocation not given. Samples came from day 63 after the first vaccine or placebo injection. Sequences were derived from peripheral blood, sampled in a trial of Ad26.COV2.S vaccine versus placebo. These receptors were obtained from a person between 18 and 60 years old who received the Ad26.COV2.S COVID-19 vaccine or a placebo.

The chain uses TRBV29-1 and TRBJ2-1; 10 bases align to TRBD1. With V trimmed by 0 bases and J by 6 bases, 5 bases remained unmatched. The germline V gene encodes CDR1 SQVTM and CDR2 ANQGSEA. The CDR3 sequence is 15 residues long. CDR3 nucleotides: TGCAGCGTTGAAGATCGGGACAGGGGTGGCAATGAGCAGTTCTTC. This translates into CSVEDRDRGGNEQFF.

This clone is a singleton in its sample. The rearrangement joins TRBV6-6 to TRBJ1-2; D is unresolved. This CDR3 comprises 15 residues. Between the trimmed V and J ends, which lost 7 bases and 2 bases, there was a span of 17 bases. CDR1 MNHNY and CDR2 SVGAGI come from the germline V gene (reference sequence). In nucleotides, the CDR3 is TGTGCCAGCACCTCCCCGGGGTCAGAGAACTATGGCTACACCTTC. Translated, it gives CASTSPGSENYGYTF.